A single sample gave rise to the 29 T cell receptor beta chains below, sequenced in a study of T cell responses to AZD1222 COVID-19 vaccine (dated by TCRdb to the early 2020s). This sample's time point label indicates: baseline before first vaccination. To prepare the library, the immunoSEQ multiplex PCR assay was applied. Held by TCRdb, this immuneACCESS table contains in-frame sequences only and omits some clones. Under half of the omission traces to an unresolved V gene where checked; the cause of the rest is unknown. The sample profile shows around 150,000 clones; over 90% of them were found once. 1.6% of the sample belongs to the ten largest clones. Sample: peripheral blood, taken on day 0 of AZD1222 vaccination. The receptor source for this set is an adult in good health.

This clone has just a few counts. The chain joins TRBV6-1 to TRBJ2-7; 12 nucleotides align to TRBD2. Germline V gene lookup returns CDR1 MNHNS and CDR2 SASEGT. The CDR3 runs to 15 residues. The V segment lost 2 bases and the J segment 2 bases; nucleotides outside the gene matches: 1. The CDR3 sequence is CASSERLAGAYEQYF. For the CDR3, the DNA is TGTGCCAGCAGTGAAAGACTAGCGGGGGCCTACGAGCAGTACTTC.

The chain recombines TRBV6-2 or TRBV6-3 with TRBJ2-2; the D gene is possibly TRBD2 (6 bases). The ends were cut back, 2 bases at V and 4 bases at J, with 14 bases in the middle. Germline-derived CDR1 and CDR2 are MNHEY and SVGEGT. The CDR3 contains 16 residues. The CDR3 is CASSYLSPRGTGELFF. DNA for the CDR3: TGTGCCAGCAGTTACCTTTCCCCGCGGGGCACCGGGGAGCTGTTTTTT.

Regarding this clone: The sample has other DNA sequences that encode this CDR3 too. J is TRBJ1-5 and V is TRBV5-6; D gene unclear. The CDR3 sequence is 14 residues long. From germline, CDR1 is SGHDT and CDR2 YYEEEE. Trimming pared 0 bases from V and 6 bases from J, leaving 10 bases between. The CDR3 reads CASSLEGLGQPQHF. In nucleotides, the CDR3 is TGTGCCAGCAGCTTGGAGGGTCTGGGTCAGCCCCAGCATTTT. Full variable domain (outside the CDR3, taken from reference TRBV5-6 and TRBJ1-5): DAGVTQSPTHLIKTRGQQVTLRCSPKSGHDTVSWYQQALGQGPQFIFQYYEEEERQRGNFPDRFSGHQFPNYSSELNVNALLLGDSALYLCASSLEGLGQPQHFGDGTRLSIL.

A remark on this clone: The junction does not match germline at one end; this may be a read error. The rearrangement uses TRBV7-7 and TRBJ2-2, with D possibly matching TRBD2 (5 bases). Germline V CDR1 and CDR2: SSHAT, FNYEAQ (reference sequence). This CDR3 is 17 amino acids long. CDR3 amino acids: CASSSGRLTLNTGELFF. Written as DNA, the CDR3 is TGTGCTAGCAGCTCAGGCCGACTAACCCTGAACACCGGGGAGCTGTTTTTT.

J is TRBJ1-5 and V is TRBV7-9; TRBD1 agrees at 8 bases. V lost 5 bases to trimming and J lost 5 bases; unmatched junction nucleotides: 5. Germline-derived CDR1 and CDR2 are SEHNR and FQNEAQ (reference sequence). The CDR3 totals 14 residues. CDR3 bases: TGTGCCAGCAGCCGGACAGGGCTGTATCAGCCCCAGCATTTT. Translating it yields CASSRTGLYQPQHF.

This clone was seen just once. The chain couples TRBV6-5 to TRBJ1-3; possible D gene TRBD1, 5 bases. From germline, CDR1 is MNHEY and CDR2 SVGAGI. The CDR3 length is 15 residues. V was pared by 4 bases and J by 3 bases, with 13 bases between. The CDR3 coding sequence is TGTGCCAGCAGTTTGACAGCCCTTGGTGGAAACACCATATATTTT. The encoded protein is CASSLTALGGNTIYF.

The chain has TRBV5-1 and TRBJ2-1, with 8 bases identical to TRBD1. The CDR3 extends over 16 amino acids. The germline CDR1 and CDR2 sequences are SGHRS and YFSETQ. V was pared by 4 bases and J by 5 bases, with 11 bases of the junction left unmatched. CDR3 in amino acids: CASSPNPQGGHNEQFF. DNA for the CDR3: TGCGCCAGCAGCCCGAATCCACAGGGGGGCCACAATGAGCAGTTCTTC.

This chain links TRBV7-9 with TRBJ1-5; D remains ambiguous. The CDR3 loop spans 18 amino acids. V lost 1 base and J lost 2, with 18 bases in between. The germline V gene has CDR1 SEHNR and CDR2 FQNEAQ (reference sequence). CDR3 DNA: TGTGCCAGCAGCTTAGGGCCCCTTGTCGGGGAGGGCAATCAGCCCCAGCATTTT. This gives the protein CASSLGPLVGEGNQPQHF.

V gene TRBV9 combines with J gene TRBJ2-1; tentative D call: TRBD1 (6 bases). Looked up from germline, CDR1 is SGDLS and CDR2 is YYNGEE. The CDR3 has 17 amino acids. The germline V and J ends were trimmed by 6 bases and 9 bases, with 28 bases remaining between them. The CDR3 loop reads CASTLTSQGLGSGEQFF. CDR3 bases: TGTGCCAGCACTCTCACCTCCCAGGGGCTCGGTTCGGGTGAGCAGTTCTTC. Based on the CDR3 plus reference TRBV9 and TRBJ2-1, the full variable domain is DSGVTQTPKHLITATGQRVTLRCSPRSGDLSVYWYQQSLDQGLQFLIQYYNGEERAKGNILERFSAQQFPDLHSELNLSSLELGDSALYFCASTLTSQGLGSGEQFFGPGTRLTVL.

The rearrangement uses TRBV6-5 and TRBJ2-7, with TRBD2 matching 10 bases. The junction had 3 bases not matched to a gene; V was cut back by 6 bases and J by 1 base. Germline V gives CDR1 MNHEY, CDR2 SVGAGI. This CDR3 region has 14 residues. The CDR3 reads CASRLTSGSYEQYF. In DNA form, the CDR3 reads TGTGCCAGCAGGCTGACTAGCGGGTCCTACGAGCAGTACTTC.

The chain carries TRBV2 and TRBJ2-2; D is possibly TRBD2 (5 bases). The CDR3 consists of 14 residues. V was cut by 6 bases and J by 4 bases, with 12 bases left in between. Germline assignment: CDR1 SNHLY and CDR2 FYNNEI. The CDR3 region has the DNA TGTGCCAGCAGCACCGGACGGGGCACCGGGGAGCTGTTTTTT. Translated, it gives CASSTGRGTGELFF. Together with reference TRBV2 and TRBJ2-2, the CDR3 gives the full variable domain: EPEVTQTPSHQVTQMGQEVILRCVPISNHLYFYWYRQILGQKVEFLVSFYNNEISEKSEIFDDQFSVERPDGSNFTLKIRSTKLEDSAMYFCASSTGRGTGELFFGEGSRLTVL.

The rearrangement joins TRBV2 to TRBJ1-5; TRBD1 might be the D (6 bases). This CDR3 has 18 residues. The V end was cut by 8 bases, the J end by 0 bases, with 23 bases between. Germline-derived CDR1 and CDR2 are SNHLY and FYNNEI. The CDR3 is CASGKDSPNHYSNQPQHF. The DNA of the CDR3 is TGTGCCAGCGGGAAGGACAGTCCCAACCATTATAGCAATCAGCCCCAGCATTTT.

The chain links TRBV5-4 to TRBJ2-3; D call uncertain. Between the trimmed V and J ends, which lost 4 bases and 5 bases, there was a span of 17 bases. The CDR3 is made up of 15 amino acids. Germline CDR1 reads SGHNT; CDR2 reads YYREEE (reference sequence). CDR3 nucleotides: TGTGCCAGCAGCCCCAAAAAGGGTGTGGTAGATACGCAGTATTTT. Protein: CASSPKKGVVDTQYF.

V usage is TRBV15 and J usage is TRBJ2-7; weak D call: TRBD1 (7 bases). The V gene lost 4 bases and the J gene lost 3 bases, with 10 bases spanning the gap. The length of the CDR3 is 13 residues. The germline CDR1 and CDR2 sequences are LNHNV and YYDKDF (reference sequence). This CDR3 reads CATSMQGGYEQYF. For the CDR3, the DNA is TGTGCCACCAGCATGCAGGGGGGCTACGAGCAGTACTTC.

V gene TRBV9 combines with J gene TRBJ1-3; tentatively, D is TRBD1 (5 bases). Trimming removed 2 bases from V and 0 bases from J, with 12 bases in between. The CDR3 spans 16 residues. Germline loops: CDR1 SGDLS, CDR2 YYNGEE. The CDR3 loop reads CASSVAAQGSGNTIYF. CDR3 sequence (DNA): TGTGCCAGCAGCGTCGCCGCCCAGGGCTCTGGAAACACCATATATTTT.

This clone was detected once. V and J are TRBV24-1 and TRBJ2-1; possible D gene TRBD2, 6 bases. The CDR3 is 15 amino acids. Germline V gives CDR1 KGHDR, CDR2 SFDVKD. Trimming removed 4 bases at V and 6 bases at J, with 15 bases between. The CDR3 DNA sequence: TGTGCCACCAGTGACCCCACGAAGGGAGGCAATGAGCAGTTCTTC. It encodes CATSDPTKGGNEQFF.

This chain links TRBV3-1 (or the pseudogene TRBV3-2) with TRBJ2-1; D is undetermined. The CDR3 covers 13 residues. Between the trimmed V and J ends, which lost 0 bases and 15 bases, there was a span of 15 bases. Germline V CDR1 and CDR2: LGHDT, YNNKEL (reference sequence). CDR3 sequence (DNA): TGTGCCAGCAGCCAAGACCCCCGCGGAGACCCGTTCTTC. It translates to CASSQDPRGDPFF.

The chain employs TRBV7-3 and TRBJ1-1; D is undetermined. The CDR3 contains 16 residues. With 5 bases removed from V and 3 bases from J, the gap between germline ends came to 19 bases. The germline V gene has CDR1 SGHTA and CDR2 FQGTGA. CDR3: CASSPGFQKSHTEAFF. CDR3 nucleotides: TGTGCCAGCAGCCCGGGGTTTCAGAAATCCCACACTGAAGCTTTCTTT. Looking up the rest from reference TRBV7-3 and TRBJ1-1 gives the full variable domain: GAGVSQTPSNKVTEKGKYVELRCDPISGHTALYWYRQSLGQGPEFLIYFQGTGAADDSGLPNDRFFAVRPEGSVSTLKIQRTERGDSAVYLCASSPGFQKSHTEAFFGQGTRLTVV.

The rearrangement uses TRBV5-1 and TRBJ1-2; 7 bases agree with TRBD1. The CDR3 extends over 15 amino acids. V lost 0 bases, J lost 3 bases, and 5 bases stayed unmatched. Germline CDR1 is SGHRS and CDR2 is YFSETQ. The CDR3: CASSLGQGSHYGYTF. The CDR3 bases are TGCGCCAGCAGCTTGGGACAGGGATCCCACTATGGCTACACCTTC. The full variable domain, its missing parts supplied by reference TRBV5-1 and TRBJ1-2, is KAGVTQTPRYLIKTRGQQVTLSCSPISGHRSVSWYQQTPGQGLQFLFEYFSETQRNKGNFPGRFSGRQFSNSRSEMNVSTLELGDSALYLCASSLGQGSHYGYTFGSGTRLTVV.

The chain recombines TRBV10-3 with TRBJ2-7; a weak D match, TRBD1 (6 bases). Trimming cost V 6 bases and J 2 bases, with 14 bases left between them. This CDR3 spans 14 amino acids. Germline values: CDR1 ENHRY, CDR2 SYGVKD. CDR3 DNA sequence: TGTGCCATCAGCGAGACAGGTCGAGCCTACGAGCAGTACTTC. Its protein product is CAISETGRAYEQYF.

This rearrangement joins TRBV6-2 or TRBV6-3 to TRBJ1-1; no clear D gene. In germline, CDR1 is MNHEY, CDR2 SVGEGT. V was trimmed by 4 bases and J by 10 bases, leaving 13 bases between them. The CDR3 is made up of 12 amino acids. CDR3 protein: CASSSIKRRAFF. The CDR3 DNA is TGTGCCAGCAGTTCGATTAAAAGGCGAGCTTTCTTT.

This chain links TRBV11-2 with TRBJ2-1; TRBD2 matches 7 bases. J was trimmed by 6 bases and V by 4 bases; bases with no gene match: 9. Germline loops: CDR1 SGHAT, CDR2 FQNNGV. CDR3 length equals 15 residues. The CDR3 bases are TGTGCCAGCAGCTCTCGGGACTACCCGATCAATGAGCAGTTCTTC. It is translated as CASSSRDYPINEQFF.

The table lists this clone with a count of one. This chain uses TRBV7-2 with TRBJ1-2, with D unresolved. Per germline, CDR1 SGHTA and CDR2 FQGNSA. The CDR3 is 14 residues long. Trimming took 2 bases from V and 1 from J, leaving 8 bases between them. CDR3 sequence: CASSLSRDNYGYTF. CDR3 nucleotide sequence: TGTGCCAGCAGCTTAAGCCGAGATAACTATGGCTACACCTTC.

The gene calls are TRBV4-3 and TRBJ2-7, with 9 nucleotides matching TRBD2. The J segment lost 3 bases and the V segment lost 2 bases, leaving 14 bases of the junction unmatched. The germline gives CDR1 LGHNA, CDR2 YSLEER. The CDR3 length is 18 residues. Here the CDR3 reads CASSQPPGLARAIYEQYF. The CDR3 region has the DNA TGCGCCAGCAGCCAACCCCCCGGACTAGCGCGAGCAATCTACGAGCAGTACTTC.

This clone was recorded a few times. The genes are TRBV19 and TRBJ1-2, with D tentatively TRBD1 (6 bases). The V end was cut by 3 bases, the J end by 8 bases, with 10 bases between. Germline CDR1 is LNHDA and CDR2 is SQIVND (reference sequence). There are 12 residues in the CDR3. As DNA, the CDR3 is TGTGCCAGTAGTATGGCTGGGGGCGGCTACACCTTC. This gives the protein CASSMAGGGYTF. Supplemented by reference TRBV19 and TRBJ1-2, the full variable domain reads DGGITQSPKYLFRKEGQNVTLSCEQNLNHDAMYWYRQDPGQGLRLIYYSQIVNDFQKGDIAEGYSVSREKKESFPLTVTSAQKNPTAFYLCASSMAGGGYTFGSGTRLTVV.

V usage is TRBV5-4 and J usage is TRBJ1-4, with 7 bases lining up with TRBD1. J was trimmed by 7 bases and V by 3 bases; bases with no gene match: 9. The CDR3 is 15 residues long. Germline V gene lookup returns CDR1 SGHNT and CDR2 YYREEE (reference sequence). The CDR3 DNA reads TGTGCCAGCAGCTCAAGTCAGGGGGGAAGTGAAAAACTGTTTTTT. Its protein product is CASSSSQGGSEKLFF.

The rearrangement links TRBV5-1 to TRBJ2-6, with a tentative D call TRBD2 (5 bases). Trimming took off 0 bases at V and 4 bases at J, with 17 bases between the two ends. This CDR3 comprises 18 residues. Germline V gene data show CDR1 as SGHRS and CDR2 as YFSETQ. CDR3 in amino acids: CASSLVGTQAGGANVLTF. As DNA, the CDR3 is TGCGCCAGCAGCTTGGTGGGAACCCAGGCGGGCGGGGCCAACGTCCTGACTTTC.

In the case of this clone: Additional DNA sequences in this sample encode the identical CDR3. This rearrangement joins TRBV30 to TRBJ1-2, with D possibly TRBD1 on 5 matching bases. Germline V gene data show CDR1 as GTSNPN and CDR2 as SVGIG (reference sequence). CDR3 size: 12 residues. V lost 4 bases, J lost 4 bases, and 10 bases lay in between. This CDR3 is CAWTTGGYGYTF. The DNA of the CDR3 is TGTGCCTGGACCACGGGGGGCTATGGCTACACCTTC. Together with reference TRBV30 and TRBJ1-2, the CDR3 gives the full variable domain: SQTIHQWPATLVQPVGSPLSLECTVEGTSNPNLYWYRQAAGRGLQLLFYSVGIGQISSEVPQNLSASRPQDRQFILSSKKLLLSDSGFYLCAWTTGGYGYTFGSGTRLTVV.

The chain recombines TRBV10-3 with TRBJ2-3; 8 bases line up with TRBD2. The CDR3 has 16 residues. The J segment lost 6 bases and the V segment lost 10 bases, leaving 18 bases of the junction unmatched. Germline values: CDR1 ENHRY, CDR2 SYGVKD. CDR3 loop: CATSWAGGGTGDTQYF. CDR3 nucleotide sequence: TGTGCCACGTCTTGGGCGGGAGGCGGTACGGGGGATACGCAGTATTTT.